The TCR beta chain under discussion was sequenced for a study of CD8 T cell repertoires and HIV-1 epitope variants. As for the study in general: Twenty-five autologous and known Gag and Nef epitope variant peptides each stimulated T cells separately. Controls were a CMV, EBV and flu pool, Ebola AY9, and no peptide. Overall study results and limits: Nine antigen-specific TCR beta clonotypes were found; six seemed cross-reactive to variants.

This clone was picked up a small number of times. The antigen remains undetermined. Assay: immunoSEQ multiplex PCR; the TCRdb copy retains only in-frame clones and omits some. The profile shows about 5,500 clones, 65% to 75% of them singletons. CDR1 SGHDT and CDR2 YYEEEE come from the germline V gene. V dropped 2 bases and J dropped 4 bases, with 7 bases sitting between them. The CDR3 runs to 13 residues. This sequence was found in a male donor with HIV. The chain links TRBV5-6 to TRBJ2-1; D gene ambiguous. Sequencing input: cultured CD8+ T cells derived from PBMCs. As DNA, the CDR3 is TGTGCCAGCAGCTTTACAACTTACAATGAGCAGTTCTTC. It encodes CASSFTTYNEQFF. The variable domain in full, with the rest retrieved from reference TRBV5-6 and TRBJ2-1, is DAGVTQSPTHLIKTRGQQVTLRCSPKSGHDTVSWYQQALGQGPQFIFQYYEEEERQRGNFPDRFSGHQFPNYSSELNVNALLLGDSALYLCASSFTTYNEQFFGPGTRLTVL.